These 2 T cell receptor beta chains share one sample of origin, sequenced in a study of blood T cell repertoires in COVID-19. The repertoire was sequenced with immunoSEQ multiplex PCR; TCRdb's copy has only in-frame clones and lacks some. Among 300,000 to 350,000 clones listed, more than 70% were seen once. The material sequenced was peripheral blood. The receptors derive from a man aged 25-45 years with active or convalescent COVID-19.

This clone was seen more than once but under ten times. The genes are TRBV11-2 and TRBJ1-1; D remains ambiguous. Trimming pared 8 bases from V and 4 bases from J, leaving 17 bases between. The CDR3 totals 14 residues. Germline CDR1 and CDR2: SGHAT and FQNNGV. The CDR3 DNA is TGTGCCAGCGAAACGACGGGGATGAGCACTGAAGCTTTCTTT. Protein product: CASETTGMSTEAFF.

The chain uses TRBV6-5 and TRBJ1-4; the match to TRBD1 covers 7 bases. This CDR3 has 13 residues. Trimming took 10 bases from V and 11 from J; bases not matched to a gene: 13. Germline assignment: CDR1 MNHEY and CDR2 SVGAGI. CDR3 bases: TGTGCCACCTCAAGGGACAGTACCGGGAAACTGTTTTTT. It specifies CATSRDSTGKLFF.